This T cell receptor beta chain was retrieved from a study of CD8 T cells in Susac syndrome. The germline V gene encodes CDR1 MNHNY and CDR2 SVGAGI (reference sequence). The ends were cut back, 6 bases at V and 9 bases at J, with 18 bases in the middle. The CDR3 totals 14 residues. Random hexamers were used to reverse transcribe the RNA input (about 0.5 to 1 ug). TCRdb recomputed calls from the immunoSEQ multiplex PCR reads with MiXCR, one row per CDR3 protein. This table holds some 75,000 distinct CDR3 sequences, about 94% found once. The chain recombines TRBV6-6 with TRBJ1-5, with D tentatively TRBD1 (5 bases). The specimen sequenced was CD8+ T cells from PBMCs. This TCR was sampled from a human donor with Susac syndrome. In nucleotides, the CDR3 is TGTGCCAGCAGCCTGGGGCAGGTCTGGACGCCCCAGCATTTT. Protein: CASSLGQVWTPQHF.